These 22 T cell receptor beta chains were all obtained from the same sample, sequenced in a study of blood T cell repertoires in COVID-19. The assay was immunoSEQ multiplex PCR, and TCRdb's table has in-frame clones only and misses some. Of about 150,000 clones listed, over 70% are singletons. The sequenced material came from peripheral blood. The receptors were sampled from a man older than 75 with acute or convalescent COVID-19.

The chain uses TRBV3-1 (or the pseudogene TRBV3-2) and TRBJ2-5; TRBD1 agrees at 9 bases. The V gene end was trimmed by 4 bases and the J gene end by 1 base; junction bases not matched to a gene: 7. CDR3 size: 16 residues. CDR1 and CDR2 from the germline V gene are LGHDT and YNNKEL (reference sequence). The CDR3 sequence is CASSLNPGQGQETQYF. For the CDR3, the DNA is TGTGCCAGCAGCCTAAATCCGGGACAGGGCCAAGAGACCCAGTACTTC.

The chain has TRBV28 and TRBJ1-4; tentatively, D is TRBD1 (6 bases). The CDR3 covers 16 residues. The germline gives CDR1 MDHEN, CDR2 SYDVKM. V was trimmed by 7 bases and J by 5 bases, leaving 20 bases between them. The CDR3 region is CASIPPPGQGNEKLFF. The DNA of the CDR3 is TGTGCCAGCATCCCCCCCCCGGGGCAGGGGAATGAAAAACTGTTTTTT.

The genes are TRBV11-2 and TRBJ2-4; D is possibly TRBD1 (5 bases). V was pared by 5 bases and J by 7 bases, with 18 bases between. Germline V lookup: CDR1 SGHAT, CDR2 FQNNGV. The CDR3 loop spans 15 amino acids. CDR3 protein: CASSVPAGRPNIQYF. The CDR3 nucleotides are TGTGCCAGCAGCGTCCCGGCAGGGCGCCCGAACATTCAGTACTTC. Full variable domain (remainder filled in from reference TRBV11-2 and TRBJ2-4): EAGVAQSPRYKIIEKRQSVAFWCNPISGHATLYWYQQILGQGPKLLIQFQNNGVVDDSQLPKDRFSAERLKGVDSTLKIQPAKLEDSAVYLCASSVPAGRPNIQYFGAGTRLSVL.

Of note for this clone: Within the sample, other DNA sequences also encode this same CDR3. The rearrangement uses TRBV29-1 and TRBJ2-7; 7 bases line up with TRBD1. Germline V lookup: CDR1 SQVTM, CDR2 ANQGSEA. The J segment lost 3 bases and the V segment lost 4 bases, leaving 0 bases of the junction unmatched. The CDR3 spans 11 residues. In DNA form, the CDR3 reads TGCAGCGTTGGGGACAGCTACGAGCAGTACTTC. Its translation: CSVGDSYEQYF.

The chain recombines TRBV5-6 with TRBJ2-7, with 9 bases aligning to TRBD1. V shed 0 bases, J shed 5 bases, and the junction held 6 bases outside the gene matches. Germline loops: CDR1 SGHDT, CDR2 YYEEEE. CDR3 size: 15 residues. DNA of the CDR3: TGTGCCAGCAGCTTGGTGGGGACAGGGTCCCACGAGCAGTACTTC. Protein product: CASSLVGTGSHEQYF.

The chain uses TRBV19 and TRBJ1-3, with D perhaps TRBD1 (5 bases). Trimming pared 5 bases from V and 0 bases from J, leaving 11 bases between. The CDR3 sequence is 15 residues long. Germline CDR1 and CDR2: LNHDA and SQIVND (reference sequence). CDR3 residues: CASSHRQTSGNTIYF. The CDR3 DNA is TGTGCCAGTAGTCACAGACAGACCTCTGGAAACACCATATATTTT.

The rearrangement joins TRBV14 to TRBJ1-5, with TRBD1 matching 9 bases. The CDR3 is 18 amino acids. CDR1 is SGHDN, CDR2 FVKESK, per germline. J lost 6 bases, V lost 4 bases, and 16 bases had no gene match. DNA for the CDR3: TGTGCCAGCAGCCCACCCACCCCCGGGACAGGGCGAAGTCAGCCCCAGCATTTT. This gives the protein CASSPPTPGTGRSQPQHF. Full variable domain (missing parts from reference TRBV14 and TRBJ1-5): EAGVTQFPSHSVIEKGQTVTLRCDPISGHDNLYWYRRVMGKEIKFLLHFVKESKQDESGMPNNRFLAERTGGTYSTLKVQPAELEDSGVYFCASSPPTPGTGRSQPQHFGDGTRLSIL.

This chain uses TRBV6-1 with TRBJ2-7, with D perhaps TRBD1 (5 bases). The CDR3 contains 13 residues. V lost 3 bases and J 4 bases, leaving 10 bases between the germline ends. The germline V gene encodes CDR1 MNHNS and CDR2 SASEGT. CDR3 amino acids: CASSDRANYEQYF. The CDR3 DNA follows: TGTGCCAGCAGTGACAGGGCCAATTACGAGCAGTACTTC.

The chain links TRBV19 to TRBJ2-7; 7 positions agree with TRBD1. CDR3 length: 18 amino acids. In germline, CDR1 is LNHDA, CDR2 SQIVND (reference sequence). The junction had 19 bases not matched to a gene; V was cut back by 6 bases and J by 2 bases. Here the CDR3 reads CASSISGTANAPAYEQYF. In nucleotides, the CDR3 is TGTGCCAGTAGCATTTCCGGGACAGCGAACGCCCCAGCCTACGAGCAGTACTTC.

The rearrangement uses TRBV5-1 and TRBJ2-7, with TRBD2 matching over 7 bases. Germline CDR1 reads SGHRS; CDR2 reads YFSETQ. The CDR3 contains 12 residues. The J segment lost 5 bases and the V segment lost 7 bases, leaving 6 bases of the junction unmatched. Written as DNA, the CDR3 is TGCGCCAGCGCCAACCTAGCGGACGAGCAGTACTTC. It codes for CASANLADEQYF.

V gene TRBV3-1 (or the pseudogene TRBV3-2) combines with J gene TRBJ2-7; 7 bases are shared with TRBD2. Trimming cost V 8 bases and J 4 bases; bases outside gene matches: 5. This CDR3 spans 12 amino acids. Germline CDR1 and CDR2: LGHDT and YNNKEL (reference sequence). CDR3 region: CASAGVFYEQYF. For the CDR3, the DNA is TGTGCCAGCGCGGGGGTGTTTTACGAGCAGTACTTC.

This clone is a singleton in its sample. The chain couples TRBV5-5 to TRBJ2-7, with 10 bases identical to TRBD1. The length of the CDR3 is 15 residues. Germline V gene lookup returns CDR1 SGHKS and CDR2 YYEKEE (reference sequence). With 4 bases clipped from V and 0 bases from J, the junction kept 4 bases outside the gene matches. The CDR3 loop reads CASSVTGGSSYEQYF. As DNA, the CDR3 is TGTGCCAGCAGCGTGACAGGGGGCAGCTCCTACGAGCAGTACTTC. Full variable domain (missing parts from reference TRBV5-5 and TRBJ2-7): DAGVTQSPTHLIKTRGQQVTLRCSPISGHKSVSWYQQVLGQGPQFIFQYYEKEERGRGNFPDRFSARQFPNYSSELNVNALLLGDSALYLCASSVTGGSSYEQYFGPGTRLTVT.

The J gene is TRBJ1-2, the V gene TRBV7-9; maybe TRBD1 (6 bases). CDR3 size: 14 residues. The V gene's germline CDR1 is SEHNR and CDR2 FQNEAQ (reference sequence). Trimming took 3 bases from V and 7 from J, leaving 15 bases between them. The DNA for the CDR3 is TGTGCCAGCAGCTTTACAGGGACGGACGGTGGCTACACCTTC. This encodes CASSFTGTDGGYTF. Supplemented by reference TRBV7-9 and TRBJ1-2, the full variable domain reads DTGVSQNPRHKITKRGQNVTFRCDPISEHNRLYWYRQTLGQGPEFLTYFQNEAQLEKSRLLSDRFSAERPKGSFSTLEIQRTEQGDSAMYLCASSFTGTDGGYTFGSGTRLTVV.

This sequence joins TRBV19 and TRBJ1-5, with D hard to call. The CDR3 is made up of 16 amino acids. V lost 1 base and J 0 bases, leaving 10 bases between the germline ends. Per germline, CDR1 LNHDA and CDR2 SQIVND (reference sequence). The CDR3 loop reads CASSIAAGFSNQPQHF. CDR3 in DNA: TGTGCCAGTAGTATAGCGGCGGGGTTTAGCAATCAGCCCCAGCATTTT.

This chain links TRBV6-6 with TRBJ1-6; D unclear. Trimming left V 2 bases short and J 1 base short, with 9 bases between. Germline lookup yields CDR1 MNHNY and CDR2 SVGAGI (reference sequence). This CDR3 is built from 16 residues. The chain's CDR3 is CASSYRERSYNSPLHF. In DNA, the CDR3 is TGTGCCAGCAGTTACAGGGAGAGATCCTATAATTCACCCCTCCACTTT.

V and J are TRBV4-1 and TRBJ1-6; a weak D match, TRBD1 (5 bases). Between the trimmed V and J ends, which lost 1 base and 2 bases, there was a span of 9 bases. The CDR3 length is 16 residues. Germline CDR1 is MGHRA and CDR2 is YSYEKL. CDR3 DNA sequence: TGCGCCAGCAGCCAAGGGGGCACAGCCTATAATTCACCCCTCCACTTT. As protein: CASSQGGTAYNSPLHF.

The V and J genes are TRBV19 and TRBJ1-5, with 8 bases that match TRBD1. The CDR3 loop spans 18 amino acids. CDR1 and CDR2 from the germline V gene are LNHDA and SQIVND (reference sequence). V lost 4 bases and J lost 0; bases outside the gene matches: 11. CDR3 in DNA: TGTGCCAGTAGTACCAGGGGACAGGATCTGTATAGCAATCAGCCCCAGCATTTT. As protein: CASSTRGQDLYSNQPQHF.

V gene TRBV5-1 combines with J gene TRBJ2-1; perhaps TRBD1 as D (6 bases). The CDR3 consists of 18 residues. Germline V gives CDR1 SGHRS, CDR2 YFSETQ. The ends were cut back, 4 bases at V and 2 bases at J, with 22 bases in the middle. The CDR3 DNA sequence: TGCGCCAGCAGCACCGGACAGCTAGGACCATTAACCTACAATGAGCAGTTCTTC. Translating it yields CASSTGQLGPLTYNEQFF.

This chain uses TRBV28 with TRBJ2-2, with D possibly TRBD1 on 6 matching bases. CDR3 size: 16 residues. Between the trimmed V and J ends, which lost 3 bases and 2 bases, there was a span of 13 bases. The germline gives CDR1 MDHEN, CDR2 SYDVKM. The CDR3 DNA reads as TGTGCCAGCAGTTTGAGGGGGAGAGCCAACACCGGGGAGCTGTTTTTT. This codes for CASSLRGRANTGELFF.

The chain recombines TRBV6-5 with TRBJ1-6, with a possible D match to TRBD1 (6 bases). This CDR3 is built from 14 residues. Germline values: CDR1 MNHEY, CDR2 SVGAGI. Trimming cost V 6 bases and J 10 bases, with 16 bases left between them. The CDR3 DNA follows: TGTGCCAGCAGCCCCAACAGGGAAGGGTCACCCCTCCACTTT. Translation gives CASSPNREGSPLHF.

The chain joins TRBV21-1 to TRBJ1-1. TRBV21-1 is shown as a pseudogene. The CDR3 totals 15 residues. CDR3 DNA sequence: TGTGCCAGCAGCAATTTAGATGCAAAGAACACTGAAGCTTTCTTT. Its protein product is CASSNLDAKNTEAFF.

The rearrangement links TRBV20-1 to TRBJ2-5; D is undetermined. The CDR3 loop spans 13 amino acids. V was cut by 3 bases and J by 4 bases, with 12 bases left in between. CDR1 and CDR2 from the germline V gene are DFQATT and SNEGSKA (reference sequence). CDR3 nucleotides: TGCAGTGCTAGTGGAGCCATTCTAGAGACCCAGTACTTC. The encoded protein is CSASGAILETQYF.